A single T cell receptor (beta chain) is shown here with its context. Looked up from germline, CDR1 is SGHRS and CDR2 is YFSETQ. V dropped 2 bases and J dropped 7 bases, with 15 bases sitting between them. CDR3 length: 14 residues. This sample was included in a study of blood T cell repertoires in COVID-19. Assay: immunoSEQ multiplex PCR; the TCRdb copy retains only in-frame clones and omits some. Seen here are around 220,000 clones, around 80% observed once, and the top ten hold 4% to 4.5%. This TCR was recovered from a woman aged 35 to 49 with active or convalescent COVID-19. Sequencing was performed on peripheral blood. The chain has TRBV5-1 and TRBJ1-2; D may be TRBD1 (6 bases). CDR3 nucleotide sequence: TGCGCCAGCAGCTTTGGGGGCGGGCAGCCTGGCTACACCTTC. Translated: CASSFGGGQPGYTF.